This paragraph covers one T cell receptor (beta chain) sequence. The sample belongs to a study of blood T cell repertoires in COVID-19. Across the study: In each case, the material was cDNA or gDNA derived from T cells, B-cell-depleted T cells, or PBMCs.

Participants came from around 25 US areas, aged about 18 to 89 years. Categorization into cohorts depended on clinical history that participants reported. This table comes from immunoSEQ multiplex PCR, and its TCRdb copy is limited to in-frame clones, with some not included. This table holds roughly 250,000 clones, about 91% found once. The germline gives CDR1 LGHDT, CDR2 YNNKEL (reference sequence). V lost 3 bases and J lost 6, with 7 bases in between. The CDR3 extends over 12 amino acids. The genes are TRBV3-1 (or the pseudogene TRBV3-2) and TRBJ2-3, with D possibly TRBD2 on 6 matching bases. The TCR sequence derives from a human donor in a cohort exposed to, infected with or recovered from COVID-19 (not recorded which). The donor label of this sample is uncertain. Sample: PBMCs or T cells enriched from blood (not recorded which). This CDR3 is CASSQGRDTQYF. CDR3 DNA: TGTGCCAGCAGCCAGGGGAGGGATACGCAGTATTTT.